The following is a T cell receptor (beta chain) sequence with its context. The data were obtained in a study of patients and donors after allogeneic stem cell transplantation. TCRdb redid the calling of the RT-PCR reads with MiXCR, one entry per CDR3 protein. The sample includes more than 150,000 distinct CDR3 sequences, approximately 24% of them seen just once. What was sequenced was blood, either unsorted or a sorted T cell fraction (not recorded which). The TCR comes from a human donor who was either an allogeneic HSCT recipient or a stem cell or donor lymphocyte infusion donor (not recorded which). It is not recorded whose cells these are; they may come from a transplant donor.

CDR3 sequence reads: CSAGTGGKLFF. The CDR3 DNA reads TGCAGTGCTGGGACAGGGGGAAAACTGTTTTTT. This chain joins TRBV20-1 and TRBJ1-4; the match to TRBD1 covers 11 bases. The CDR3 contains 11 residues. V trimming: 5 bases; J trimming: 10 bases; junction bases outside the gene matches: 0. Germline CDR1 is DFQATT and CDR2 is SNEGSKA (reference sequence).